A selection of T cell receptor beta chains follows, all from one sample in a study of blood T cells in healthy people across ages. TCRdb re-analysed the 5' RACE reads in MiXCR, keeping a single row per CDR3 protein. The profile shows 700,000 to 850,000 distinct CDR3 sequences, 35% to 40% of them singletons. The source material was blood. All receptors derive from a man in his late teens or twenties in good health. The CDR3 runs from the conserved cysteine through the conserved F or W. The D gene is left open where the match is weak. Not every row has a clone size; where given, it reads once, few, many or a size class.

D gene: NA; V gene: TRBV25-1; clone size: NA; J gene: TRBJ1-3; CDR3 protein: CASSGGLGGTDRLSSGNTIYF; CDR3 DNA: TGTGCCAGCAGTGGGGGGCTCGGAGGGACTGATCGTCTTAGCTCTGGAAACACCATATATTTT
D gene: NA; V gene: TRBV4-2; clone size: few; J gene: TRBJ2-6; CDR3 protein: CASSQDGFAGANVLTF; CDR3 DNA: TGTGCCAGCAGCCAAGATGGGTTCGCTGGGGCCAACGTCCTGACTTTC
D gene: NA; V gene: TRBV6-5; clone size: many; J gene: TRBJ2-7; CDR3 protein: CASRVTFEQYF; CDR3 DNA: TGTGCCAGCAGGGTAACCTTCGAGCAGTACTTC
D gene: NA; V gene: TRBV27; clone size: NA; J gene: TRBJ2-1; CDR3 protein: CASSQFWADAMNEQFF; CDR3 DNA: TGTGCCAGCAGCCAATTTTGGGCAGATGCGATGAATGAGCAGTTCTTC
D gene: NA; V gene: TRBV29-1; clone size: NA; J gene: TRBJ1-2; CDR3 protein: CSGWGGQPGYTF; CDR3 DNA: TGCAGCGGTTGGGGAGGACAGCCTGGCTACACCTTC
D gene: NA; V gene: TRBV9; clone size: many; J gene: TRBJ2-7; CDR3 protein: CASSVGDPWREQYF; CDR3 DNA: TGTGCCAGCAGCGTAGGGGACCCATGGCGGGAGCAGTACTTC
D gene: NA; V gene: TRBV6-5; clone size: NA; J gene: TRBJ2-2; CDR3 protein: CASSYSGGRATGELFF; CDR3 DNA: TGTGCCAGCAGTTACTCCGGGGGGCGGGCCACCGGGGAGCTGTTTTTT
D gene: NA; V gene: TRBV7-2; clone size: NA; J gene: TRBJ2-3; CDR3 protein: CASSFVAGGITDTQYF; CDR3 DNA: TGTGCCAGCAGCTTTGTAGCCGGGGGAATCACAGATACGCAGTATTTT
D gene: TRBD1; V gene: TRBV7-8; clone size: NA; J gene: TRBJ1-2; CDR3 protein: CANSHTGRTGGVYGYNF; CDR3 DNA: TGTGCCAACAGCCATACAGGACGGACAGGAGGAGTTTATGGCTACAACTTC
D gene: NA; V gene: TRBV20-1; clone size: NA; J gene: TRBJ1-6; CDR3 protein: CSARDRKDYNSPLHF; CDR3 DNA: TGCAGTGCTAGAGATCGCAAGGACTATAATTCACCCCTCCACTTT
D gene: TRBD1; V gene: TRBV12-3/TRBV12-4; clone size: once; J gene: TRBJ2-3; CDR3 protein: CASRDRDDRDTQYF; CDR3 DNA: TGTGCCAGCAGGGACAGGGATGACAGAGATACGCAGTATTTT
D gene: NA; V gene: TRBV2; clone size: few; J gene: TRBJ1-6; CDR3 protein: CASSEGQFNSPLHF; CDR3 DNA: TGTGCCAGCAGTGAGGGGCAGTTTAATTCACCCCTCCACTTT
D gene: NA; V gene: TRBV5-1; clone size: NA; J gene: TRBJ2-3; CDR3 protein: CASSFLGHSTDTQYF; CDR3 DNA: TGCGCCAGCAGCTTCCTCGGTCATAGCACAGATACGCAGTATTTT
D gene: TRBD1; V gene: TRBV28; clone size: NA; J gene: TRBJ2-1; CDR3 protein: CASSLTGDIYNEQFF; CDR3 DNA: TGTGCCAGCAGCTTGACAGGGGATATCTACAATGAGCAGTTCTTC
D gene: TRBD1; V gene: TRBV7-6; clone size: NA; J gene: TRBJ2-7; CDR3 protein: CASSQGYRGQSSYNEQYF; CDR3 DNA: TGTGCCAGCAGCCAGGGGTACAGGGGGCAAAGCTCCTACAATGAGCAGTACTTC
D gene: TRBD1; V gene: TRBV20-1; clone size: NA; J gene: TRBJ1-2; CDR3 protein: CSATGQGETYGYTF; CDR3 DNA: TGCAGTGCTACCGGACAGGGCGAAACCTATGGCTACACCTTC
D gene: NA; V gene: TRBV9; clone size: NA; J gene: TRBJ2-5; CDR3 protein: CASSVGDAPCEQYF; CDR3 DNA: TGTGCCAGCAGCGTAGGGGACGCCCCCTGTGAGCAGTACTTC
D gene: NA; V gene: TRBV29-1; clone size: NA; J gene: TRBJ2-5; CDR3 protein: CSVEGQGKTQYF; CDR3 DNA: TGCAGCGTTGAGGGGCAGGGGAAGACCCAGTACTTC
D gene: NA; V gene: TRBV15; clone size: NA; J gene: TRBJ2-1; CDR3 protein: CATSRVGTEQFF; CDR3 DNA: TGTGCCACCAGCAGGGTGGGGACCGAGCAGTTCTTC
D gene: NA; V gene: TRBV12-3/TRBV12-4; clone size: many; J gene: TRBJ2-3; CDR3 protein: CASRRPGDTQYF; CDR3 DNA: TGTGCCAGCAGACGCCCGGGGGATACGCAGTATTTT
D gene: NA; V gene: TRBV25-1; clone size: few; J gene: TRBJ2-3; CDR3 protein: CASSEWGADTQYF; CDR3 DNA: TGTGCCAGCAGTGAGTGGGGCGCAGATACGCAGTATTTT
D gene: TRBD1; V gene: TRBV10-3; clone size: NA; J gene: TRBJ1-2; CDR3 protein: CAISATGANNYGYTF; CDR3 DNA: TGTGCCATCAGCGCGACAGGGGCGAATAACTATGGCTACACCTTC
D gene: TRBD1; V gene: TRBV4-3; clone size: few; J gene: TRBJ2-1; CDR3 protein: CASSQDWGGTGGSDEQFF; CDR3 DNA: TGCGCCAGCAGCCAAGATTGGGGCGGGACAGGGGGCTCGGATGAGCAGTTCTTC
D gene: NA; V gene: TRBV9; clone size: many; J gene: TRBJ2-1; CDR3 protein: CASSVGGKYNEQFF; CDR3 DNA: TGTGCCAGCAGCGTAGGGGGAAAGTACAATGAGCAGTTCTTC
D gene: NA; V gene: TRBV5-1; clone size: few; J gene: TRBJ2-5; CDR3 protein: CASSPLSVGETQYF; CDR3 DNA: TGCGCCAGCAGCCCCCTTTCGGTGGGAGAGACCCAGTACTTC